This T cell receptor beta chain was documented in a study of cytotoxic CD8 clonotypes in ibrutinib-treated CLL. Study overall: Mean productive templates were roughly 280,000; mean productive rearrangements were about 89,000. Study findings and constraints: Public clonotypes showed up rarely, and on treatment they shrank or held steady. The study found baseline clonality above age-matched healthy donors, tracking circulating CD8+ T-cell counts.

Produced via immunoSEQ multiplex PCR; TCRdb's table is partial and in-frame only. The table includes some 58,000 clones, more than 70% detected once. As concerns this clone: The antigen is not known.

The CDR3 is 11 amino acids. V was trimmed by 5 bases and J by 4 bases, leaving 6 bases between them. CDR1 and CDR2 from the germline V gene are DFQATT and SNEGSKA (reference sequence). V gene TRBV20-1 combines with J gene TRBJ2-1; unclear D gene. The material was PBMCs, obtained after 12 months of ibrutinib treatment. The receptor comes from a human donor with chronic lymphocytic leukemia. CDR3 amino acids: CSAPSYNEQFF. In DNA form, the CDR3 reads TGCAGTGCTCCCTCATACAATGAGCAGTTCTTC.